A single sample gave rise to the 26 T cell receptor beta chains below, sequenced in a study of post-analysis software for immune sequencing data. No antigens are known for them. The study, taken as a whole, reports: There were a handful of TRBV segments more frequent in patients than controls, and TRBV5-6, TRBV5-1 and TRBV20-1 were among them.

The TCR beta cDNA libraries carried unique molecular identifiers. Using its own MiXCR run on the PCR reads, TCRdb lists one record per CDR3 protein. The data contain a few hundred thousand distinct CDR3 sequences, 30% to 40% of them singletons. What was sequenced was blood. The receptor set was obtained from a girl aged 2 to 17 with multiple sclerosis.

V and J are TRBV7-9 and TRBJ2-5; the D gene is possibly TRBD1 (5 bases). The CDR3 has 15 amino acids. Germline loops: CDR1 SEHNR, CDR2 FQNEAQ (reference sequence). Trimming took off 3 bases at V and 11 bases at J, with 22 bases between the two ends. CDR3 region: CASSFPQGSSYEQYF. The CDR3 nucleotides read TGTGCCAGCAGCTTCCCCCAGGGCAGCTCCTATGAGCAGTACTTC.

Comments on this clonotype: This sequence may be a read error, since a much larger clone differs from it by one base. The chain joins TRBV4-1 to TRBJ2-3; D is perhaps TRBD2 (7 bases). Germline values: CDR1 MGHRA, CDR2 YSYEKL. The CDR3 extends over 21 amino acids. The CDR3 nucleotides are TGCGCCATCAGCCAAGATAGGGGAGGGGGAGCCTTCTTGGATAGCACAGATACGCAGTATTTT. This codes for CAISQDRGGGAFLDSTDTQYF.

This clonotype showed up just a few times. The J gene is TRBJ2-1, the V gene TRBV7-9; a weak D match, TRBD1 (5 bases). Germline assignment: CDR1 SEHNR and CDR2 FQNEAQ (reference sequence). The V and J ends lost 5 bases and 4 bases respectively, with 21 bases between them. CDR3 length: 17 amino acids. The CDR3 coding sequence is TGTGCCAGCAGCAATTCCCTGGGGCCGCTAAATTACAATGAGCAGTTCTTC. Residues: CASSNSLGPLNYNEQFF.

V gene TRBV29-1 combines with J gene TRBJ2-1; D is possibly TRBD1 (5 bases). TRBJ2-7 matches the DNA end more closely, so the J call is doubtful. The CDR3 sequence is 14 residues long. Per the germline V gene, CDR1 is SQVTM and CDR2 is ANQGSEA. The CDR3: CSVRLRQGWDEQYF. CDR3 coding DNA: TGCAGCGTTCGGTTGAGGCAGGGATGGGATGAGCAGTACTTC.

The V call is TRBV5-1, the J call TRBJ2-1; no clear D. The CDR3 length is 15 residues. Trimming shortened V by 4 bases and J by 8 bases, and 19 bases separated the two germline ends. The germline gives CDR1 SGHRS, CDR2 YFSETQ. CDR3 in amino acids: CASSHPGSVDDEQFF. DNA for the CDR3: TGCGCCAGCAGCCACCCGGGTTCCGTCGATGATGAGCAGTTCTTC.

CDR3 region: CASSQGEGQAYEQYF. CDR3 DNA: TGCGCCAGCAGCCAAGGGGAGGGGCAAGCCTACGAGCAGTACTTC. The chain joins TRBV4-1 to TRBJ2-7; 7 bases fit TRBD2. The CDR3 length is 15 residues. Looked up from germline, CDR1 is MGHRA and CDR2 is YSYEKL. J was trimmed by 2 bases and V by 1 base; bases with no gene match: 5.

The chain recombines TRBV11-2 with TRBJ1-6; D may be TRBD1 (6 bases). Germline CDR1 reads SGHAT; CDR2 reads FQNNGV. This CDR3 has 15 residues. V lost 5 bases, J lost 8 bases, and 16 bases lay in between. CDR3 DNA: TGTGCCAGCAGCACGGCGGGGGACAAATATTCACCCCTCCACTTT. Protein: CASSTAGDKYSPLHF.

The CDR3 region has the DNA TGCGCCAGCAGCTTGGAAGGCATGGGGTCCGGAGAGACCCAGTACTTC. Residues: CASSLEGMGSGETQYF. This chain links TRBV5-1 with TRBJ2-5; D unresolved. The length of the CDR3 is 16 residues. V was cut by 0 bases and J by 4 bases, with 16 bases left in between. Per the germline V gene, CDR1 is SGHRS and CDR2 is YFSETQ.

This rearrangement joins TRBV6-5 to TRBJ2-1; TRBD2 agrees at 10 bases. Germline CDR1 is MNHEY and CDR2 is SVGAGI. The V and J ends lost 6 bases and 4 bases, in that order; junction bases with no gene match: 6. The CDR3 is 15 amino acids. This chain's CDR3 is CASRESGGGYNEQFF. DNA of the CDR3: TGTGCCAGCAGGGAAAGCGGGGGGGGATACAATGAGCAGTTCTTC.

V is TRBV20-1 and J is TRBJ2-7, with D hard to call. This CDR3 is 15 amino acids long. The germline V and J ends were trimmed by 0 bases and 2 bases, with 14 bases remaining between them. Germline V gives CDR1 DFQATT, CDR2 SNEGSKA (reference sequence). CDR3 nucleotides: TGCAGTGCTAGAGAACCTCGGACGGTTACCTACGAGCAGTACTTC. It codes for CSAREPRTVTYEQYF.

CDR3 bases: TGCAGTGTTAGTCCTCTAGCGGCCTACGAGCAGTACTTC. Translated, it gives CSVSPLAAYEQYF. The chain employs TRBV20-1 and TRBJ2-7, with 7 bases fitting TRBD2. Trimming at V came to 7 bases and at J to 2 bases, leaving 8 bases not matched to a gene. Germline CDR1 DFQATT, CDR2 SNEGSKA (reference sequence). This CDR3 has 13 amino acids.

The sample holds a few counts of this clonotype. This sequence joins TRBV28 and TRBJ1-1; 8 positions agree with TRBD1. The junction had 7 bases not matched to a gene; V was cut back by 9 bases and J by 1 base. Germline V gene sequence: CDR1 MDHEN, CDR2 SYDVKM. This CDR3 is built from 14 residues. The CDR3 DNA reads as TGTGCCAGGTACGGGGACAGGAGGAACACTGAAGCTTTCTTT. This gives the protein CARYGDRRNTEAFF. The entire variable domain, with the rest obtained from reference TRBV28 and TRBJ1-1, is as follows: DVKVTQSSRYLVKRTGEKVFLECVQDMDHENMFWYRQDPGLGLRLIYFSYDVKMKEKGDIPEGYSVSREKKERFSLILESASTNQTSMYLCARYGDRRNTEAFFGQGTRLTVV.

This clonotype was picked up a small number of times. This sequence joins TRBV5-1 and TRBJ2-3, with 8 bases that match TRBD1. V dropped 4 bases and J dropped 2; count of bases not matched to a gene: 15. The germline V gene has CDR1 SGHRS and CDR2 YFSETQ. The CDR3 consists of 18 residues. CDR3 coding DNA: TGCGCCAGCAGCCTACCATACTGGGGACAGGATTACACAGATACGCAGTATTTT. Its protein product is CASSLPYWGQDYTDTQYF. Combining the CDR3 with reference TRBV5-1 and TRBJ2-3 gives the whole variable domain KAGVTQTPRYLIKTRGQQVTLSCSPISGHRSVSWYQQTPGQGLQFLFEYFSETQRNKGNFPGRFSGRQFSNSRSEMNVSTLELGDSALYLCASSLPYWGQDYTDTQYFGPGTRLTVL.

This chain uses TRBV10-3 with TRBJ2-2; D is perhaps TRBD1 (6 bases). This CDR3 is built from 13 residues. V was trimmed by 11 bases and J by 1 base, leaving 11 bases between them. Germline V gives CDR1 ENHRY, CDR2 SYGVKD. The CDR3 coding sequence is TGTGCCGTCGTGGGACAGAACACCGGGGAGCTGTTTTTT. This codes for CAVVGQNTGELFF.

The chain couples TRBV7-8 to TRBJ2-3; TRBD1 or TRBD2 may be the D gene (5 bases each). The CDR3 totals 20 residues. The germline V and J ends were trimmed by 4 bases and 2 bases, with 28 bases remaining between them. Germline V gene data show CDR1 as SGHVS and CDR2 as FQNEAQ. Here the CDR3 DNA reads TGTGCCAGCAGCTGGACCCCCGAAGTAGGCCTAGGGACCAACACAGATACGCAGTATTTT. It is translated as CASSWTPEVGLGTNTDTQYF.

The chain carries TRBV3-1 and TRBJ2-4; D perhaps matches TRBD1 (6 bases). The CDR3 extends over 17 amino acids. Germline V gene sequence: CDR1 LGHDT, CDR2 YNNKEL (reference sequence). V lost 4 bases and J 2 bases, leaving 18 bases between the germline ends. CDR3 region: CASSPLQGNLPKNIQYF. CDR3 coding DNA: TGTGCCAGCAGCCCTTTACAGGGAAATCTTCCCAAAAACATTCAGTACTTC.

The chain is built from TRBV9 and TRBJ1-1; 7 bases fit TRBD1. Trimming at V came to 2 bases and at J to 5 bases, leaving 12 bases not matched to a gene. Germline V lookup: CDR1 SGDLS, CDR2 YYNGEE. CDR3 length: 16 amino acids. The CDR3 DNA reads as TGTGCCAGCAGCGTCCGACAGGGTCCGGGCGCGACTGAAGCTTTCTTT. It specifies CASSVRQGPGATEAFF.

V gene TRBV2 combines with J gene TRBJ2-5; perhaps TRBD1 as D (6 bases). V lost 3 bases, J lost 2 bases, and 10 bases lay in between. This CDR3 contains 14 residues. Germline V lookup: CDR1 SNHLY, CDR2 FYNNEI. As DNA, the CDR3 is TGTGCCAGCAGTGATTGGGGGACACAAGAGACCCAGTACTTC. This translates into CASSDWGTQETQYF.

The rearrangement uses TRBV28 and TRBJ2-5, with 13 bases identical to TRBD2. This CDR3 has 15 amino acids. Germline V CDR1 and CDR2: MDHEN, SYDVKM. The J segment lost 11 bases and the V segment lost 6 bases, leaving 12 bases of the junction unmatched. The CDR3 region is CASSPPGLAGIEQYF. The CDR3 coding sequence is TGTGCCAGCAGCCCTCCGGGACTAGCGGGGATAGAGCAGTACTTC.

The rearrangement uses TRBV12-3 or TRBV12-4 and TRBJ1-2, with D uncertain. This CDR3 is built from 14 residues. The V gene lost 7 bases and the J gene lost 4 bases, with 16 bases spanning the gap. CDR3 nucleotide sequence: TGTGCCAGCATGGCGGCCCTGGGGTTCTATGGCTACACCTTC. It is translated as CASMAALGFYGYTF.

Points on this clonotype: A much larger clone is a single base away; this may be a read error. The chain is built from TRBV4-1 and TRBJ2-7; D call uncertain. This CDR3 region has 13 residues. From germline, CDR1 is MGHRA and CDR2 YSYEKL. The CDR3 coding sequence is TGCGCCAGCAACCAAGACTCTTACTACGAGCAGTACTTC. Its translation: CASNQDSYYEQYF.

This clonotype was picked up a small number of times. The chain uses TRBV28 and TRBJ1-2; D is uncertain. CDR3 length: 13 residues. V lost 2 bases to trimming and J lost 3 bases, with 7 bases between them. The V gene's germline CDR1 is MDHEN and CDR2 SYDVKM. Here the CDR3 DNA reads TGTGCCAGCAGTTTAGTGCAGGACTATGGCTACACCTTC. Protein: CASSLVQDYGYTF.

For the CDR3, the DNA is TGTGCCAGCACCCTAGGTTGGAGGCAGCCCCAGCATTTT. Amino acids: CASTLGWRQPQHF. The rearrangement links TRBV6-6 to TRBJ1-5; the D is unclear. The V end was cut by 7 bases, the J end by 7 bases, with 14 bases between. The CDR3 runs to 13 residues. From germline, CDR1 is MNHNY and CDR2 SVGAGI (reference sequence).

This clonotype occurred a few times. The chain links TRBV5-1 to TRBJ2-5; D ambiguous. There are 13 residues in the CDR3. Germline-derived CDR1 and CDR2 are SGHRS and YFSETQ. The ends were cut back, 3 bases at V and 3 bases at J, with 9 bases in the middle. The DNA for the CDR3 is TGCGCCAGCAGCTCCACACCGAAAGAGACCCAGTACTTC. Its translation is CASSSTPKETQYF.

The sample holds a few counts of this clonotype. The chain is built from TRBV27 and TRBJ2-7; 8 bases agree with TRBD1. This CDR3 has 15 amino acids. The trim removed 4 bases at V and 4 bases at J, leaving 9 bases unmatched. Germline V lookup: CDR1 MNHEY, CDR2 SMNVEV (reference sequence). Written as DNA, the CDR3 is TGTGCCAGCAGTTCGCTTCGGACAGGGTCATACGAGCAGTACTTC. This encodes CASSSLRTGSYEQYF.

The genes are TRBV7-3 and TRBJ2-6; either TRBD1 or TRBD2 may fit D (6 bases each). Germline loops: CDR1 SGHTA, CDR2 FQGTGA. The V end lost 7 bases, the J end lost 1 base, and 17 bases lay between the germline ends. CDR3 length equals 17 residues. The CDR3 is CASTDSGAWSGANVLTF. In DNA, the CDR3 is TGTGCCAGCACAGATTCGGGGGCATGGTCTGGGGCCAACGTCCTGACTTTC.